The next 9 T cell receptor beta chains were all read from a single sample in a study of shared clonotypes between healthy human individuals. TCRdb's copy holds only in-frame clones and misses some; the assay was immunoSEQ multiplex PCR. The sample has over 1.4 million clones, around 95% seen once. What was sequenced was naive CD4+ T cells sorted from blood. This sample's subset: CD45RA+ positively selected. All receptors come from a man aged 25 to 45 in good health.

The chain couples TRBV11-2 to TRBJ2-2; D uncertain. The germline gives CDR1 SGHAT, CDR2 FQNNGV. Trimming took 7 bases from V and 5 from J, leaving 8 bases between them. The CDR3 is made up of 12 amino acids. The CDR3, as DNA: TGTGCCAGCATCCCCATTACCGGGGAGCTGTTTTTT. This codes for CASIPITGELFF.

The chain joins TRBV5-1 to TRBJ2-1; 12 bases are shared with TRBD2. The trim removed 6 bases at V and 7 bases at J, leaving 5 bases unmatched. CDR1 is SGHRS, CDR2 YFSETQ, per germline. The length of the CDR3 is 14 residues. CDR3 sequence (DNA): TGCGCCAGCACCCTAGCGGGAGGGCCAAATGAGCAGTTCTTC. Amino acid sequence: CASTLAGGPNEQFF.

For this clone: This CDR3 is also generated by other DNA sequences in the sample. The chain recombines TRBV29-1 with TRBJ1-1; tentative D call: TRBD1 (6 bases). Trimming shortened V by 5 bases and J by 4 bases, and 11 bases separated the two germline ends. The CDR3 sequence is 12 residues long. CDR1 is SQVTM, CDR2 ANQGSEA, per germline. The CDR3 loop reads CSVRGGGTEAFF. The CDR3 nucleotides are TGCAGCGTTCGAGGAGGGGGCACTGAAGCTTTCTTT. The whole variable domain, filled in from reference TRBV29-1 and TRBJ1-1, reads SAVISQKPSRDICQRGTSLTIQCQVDSQVTMMFWYRQQPGQSLTLIATANQGSEATYESGFVIDKFPISRPNLTFSTLTVSNMSPEDSSIYLCSVRGGGTEAFFGQGTRLTVV.

V and J are TRBV9 and TRBJ2-1; no clear D. Germline CDR1 and CDR2: SGDLS and YYNGEE. The CDR3 spans 17 residues. Trimming took off 0 bases at V and 8 bases at J, with 21 bases between the two ends. The CDR3 DNA follows: TGTGCCAGCAGCGTAGCTGAGAGACCGAGGTATGGTGATGAGCAGTTCTTC. Its protein is CASSVAERPRYGDEQFF.

V usage is TRBV5-1 and J usage is TRBJ2-5; 7 positions match TRBD1. The CDR3 runs to 15 residues. CDR1 is SGHRS and CDR2 is YFSETQ in the germline V gene. V lost 0 bases and J lost 5; bases outside the gene matches: 7. This CDR3 reads CASSLASGGVETQYF. The CDR3, as DNA: TGCGCCAGCAGCTTGGCCTCAGGGGGAGTGGAGACCCAGTACTTC.

The chain links TRBV2 to TRBJ2-7; 7 positions agree with TRBD1. This CDR3 has 11 residues. Germline trimming cut 8 bases from V and 5 bases from J; bases unmatched to any gene: 3. CDR1 and CDR2 (germline): SNHLY, FYNNEI. The CDR3 loop reads CASGTAHEQYF. The DNA for the CDR3 is TGTGCCAGCGGGACAGCCCACGAGCAGTACTTC.

This clone has only one observation. The chain links TRBV7-3 to TRBJ2-3; the D gene could be TRBD1 or TRBD2 (5 bases each). V shed 2 bases and J shed 5 bases, with 8 bases lying between them. The CDR3 totals 13 residues. CDR1 is SGHTA, CDR2 FQGTGA, per germline. In nucleotides, the CDR3 is TGTGCCAGCAGCTTAGAGGGGAGAGATACGCAGTATTTT. This translates into CASSLEGRDTQYF.

Only one count was recorded for this clone. The J gene is TRBJ2-5, the V gene TRBV2; D may be TRBD1 (6 bases). Germline CDR1 reads SNHLY; CDR2 reads FYNNEI. The CDR3 covers 13 residues. V dropped 5 bases and J dropped 5 bases, with 12 bases sitting between them. CDR3 amino acids: CASSSDRSETQYF. The CDR3 DNA reads as TGTGCCAGCAGTTCTGACAGGTCCGAGACCCAGTACTTC.

This clone was counted once. The sample holds other DNA sequences that translate to the same CDR3. The genes are TRBV5-1 and TRBJ2-7; 8 positions match TRBD1. Germline V gene lookup returns CDR1 SGHRS and CDR2 YFSETQ. The CDR3 is 13 residues long. The J segment lost 5 bases and the V segment lost 1 base, leaving 2 bases of the junction unmatched. The CDR3 sequence is CASSLPGGHEQYF. CDR3 sequence (DNA): TGCGCCAGCAGCTTGCCAGGGGGCCACGAGCAGTACTTC.